This T cell receptor (beta chain) was obtained from a study of cytomegalovirus exposure and HLA in healthy donors (dated by TCRdb to the late 2010s). At the level of the whole study: According to a later analysis, the 110 or so validation repertoires were produced on the same platform as the approximately 620 repertoires of the first cohort. The study was designed to test whether signatures of past pathogen exposure could be identified by cataloging public T cell receptors. A separate validation cohort of about 110 different subjects was used in addition to the roughly 670-subject first cohort. To predict cytomegalovirus infection status, the study combined high-throughput TCR immunosequencing, statistical association of individual TCRs with disease status, and machine learning. Overall results and qualifications from the work: The validation cohort had no HLA typing available for a later analysis, so co-occurrence within that cohort was assessed over all 120 or so repertoires. Across donors, most TCR sequences were observed very rarely, whereas some public TCRs were present in many individuals. Cytomegalovirus status was reported to be diagnosed by the classifier with high specificity and sensitivity in both the original and validation cohorts. The authors suggested that the approach could potentially be extended to other disease states and immunological phenotypes. Subsequent analysis determined that TCRs grouped into clusters in the first cohort also showed a tendency toward co-occurrence across the 120 or so validation repertoires, and approximately 93% of cluster scores exceeded 0. The study listed approximately 150 TCR beta chains as associated with cytomegalovirus. Three of the identified cytomegalovirus-associated TCR beta chains were confirmed in vitro to be specific for cytomegalovirus antigens.

Concerning this clone itself: The clone's antigen remains unknown. Base quality data are lacking; no much larger clone is found one base away.

The CDR3 covers 12 residues, taking in both the cysteine and the phenylalanine. Solely the CDR3 DNA is kept, with 36 bases framed from the first base. Based on the germline V gene, the CDR1 and CDR2 sequences are SGHVS and FQNEAQ. Trimming takes 2 bases from V and 6 bases from J, and the germline ends sit 6 bases apart. The library came from the immunoSEQ multiplex PCR assay. The study's own analysis went as follows. A statistical classification framework was built to diagnose cytomegalovirus status from the catalog of TCR beta chain sequences. TCRdb carries this immuneACCESS record with in-frame sequences only. Its versions omit some clonotypes, under half of them owing to an unresolved V gene in the studies checked, with the rest unexplained. D and trimming were read from the DNA, whereas the V and J calls and clone size are those reported in that table. The sample contains about 360,000 clones, 86% of them found a single time. The ten largest clonotypes hold approximately 0.86% of the sample.

Donors formed part of the validation cohort, which comprised 120 subjects and was distinct from the first cohort of under 800 subjects. This TCR came from a woman aged 18-30 years in good health and CMV-seronegative. The chain joins TRBV7-8 to TRBJ2-3; there is no confident call for the D gene. Specimen: PBMCs. DNA sequence: TGTGCCAGCAGCTTAAGACTGGATACGCAGTATTTT. It specifies CASSLRLDTQYF.